These 25 T cell receptor beta chains were all obtained from the same sample, sequenced in a study of T cell changes during pregnancy in multiple sclerosis. Sequenced by immunoSEQ multiplex PCR; TCRdb stores in-frame clones only, minus some. The sample holds under 50,000 clones, more than 75% seen once. Source: CD4+ T cells from peripheral blood mononuclear cells, taken in the second trimester of pregnancy. All receptors come from a female donor in good health, enrolled as a control in a pregnancy study.

This clone occurred a few times. This chain links TRBV7-2 with TRBJ1-6; possible D gene TRBD1, 6 bases. Germline V lookup: CDR1 SGHTA, CDR2 FQGNSA. This CDR3 contains 15 residues. The V and J ends lost 7 bases and 9 bases respectively, with 19 bases between them. CDR3 residues: CASTVLTGGFSPLHF. In DNA form, the CDR3 reads TGTGCCAGCACCGTGCTGACAGGCGGGTTTTCACCCCTCCACTTT.

The chain joins TRBV19 to TRBJ1-5; TRBD1 agrees at 8 bases. Germline trimming cut 5 bases from V and 3 bases from J; bases unmatched to any gene: 9. The CDR3 runs to 16 residues. CDR1 is LNHDA and CDR2 is SQIVND in the germline V gene (reference sequence). CDR3: CASSSRGRGDNQPQHF. CDR3 sequence (DNA): TGTGCCAGTAGTTCCAGGGGGCGCGGGGACAATCAGCCCCAGCATTTT. Drawing the rest from reference TRBV19 and TRBJ1-5, the complete variable domain is DGGITQSPKYLFRKEGQNVTLSCEQNLNHDAMYWYRQDPGQGLRLIYYSQIVNDFQKGDIAEGYSVSREKKESFPLTVTSAQKNPTAFYLCASSSRGRGDNQPQHFGDGTRLSIL.

The chain links TRBV9 to TRBJ1-2, with 8 bases lining up with TRBD1. From germline, CDR1 is SGDLS and CDR2 YYNGEE. This CDR3 has 15 amino acids. Trimming at V came to 0 bases and at J to 6 bases, leaving 7 bases not matched to a gene. Written as DNA, the CDR3 is TGTGCCAGCAGCGTAGATGGACAGGGATTCGATGGCTACACCTTC. Translation: CASSVDGQGFDGYTF. Full variable domain (rest looked up from reference TRBV9 and TRBJ1-2): DSGVTQTPKHLITATGQRVTLRCSPRSGDLSVYWYQQSLDQGLQFLIQYYNGEERAKGNILERFSAQQFPDLHSELNLSSLELGDSALYFCASSVDGQGFDGYTFGSGTRLTVV.

V is TRBV28 and J is TRBJ1-5; tentatively, D is TRBD1 (5 bases). From germline, CDR1 is MDHEN and CDR2 SYDVKM. V shed 5 bases and J shed 0 bases, with 8 bases lying between them. The CDR3 spans 14 residues. CDR3 in DNA: TGTGCCAGCAGTAAGGGGCATAGCAATCAGCCCCAGCATTTT. This translates into CASSKGHSNQPQHF.

This chain connects TRBV7-3 to TRBJ1-4, with D perhaps matching TRBD1 (5 bases). The ends were cut back, 8 bases at V and 3 bases at J, with 10 bases in the middle. The CDR3 extends over 13 amino acids. Looked up from germline, CDR1 is SGHTA and CDR2 is FQGTGA. The CDR3 DNA reads TGTGCCAGCGCGAGGGACTCTAATGAAAAACTGTTTTTT. Residues: CASARDSNEKLFF. The variable domain in full, with the rest retrieved from reference TRBV7-3 and TRBJ1-4, is GAGVSQTPSNKVTEKGKYVELRCDPISGHTALYWYRQSLGQGPEFLIYFQGTGAADDSGLPNDRFFAVRPEGSVSTLKIQRTERGDSAVYLCASARDSNEKLFFGSGTQLSVL.

This clone was counted only a few times. The CDR3 sequence is CASSWDNGSPLHF. The CDR3 nucleotides are TGTGCCAGCAGTTGGGACAACGGTTCACCCCTCCACTTT. The genes are TRBV6-5 and TRBJ1-6; tentatively, D is TRBD1 (6 bases). Germline V gene sequence: CDR1 MNHEY, CDR2 SVGAGI. This CDR3 spans 13 amino acids. V lost 4 bases, J lost 9 bases, and 10 bases lay in between.

V usage is TRBV19 and J usage is TRBJ1-5; weak D call: TRBD1 (6 bases). The CDR3 runs to 18 residues. V dropped 6 bases and J dropped 0 bases, with 21 bases sitting between them. In germline, CDR1 is LNHDA, CDR2 SQIVND (reference sequence). As DNA, the CDR3 is TGTGCCAGTAGCATACCGGGACAAGGAGCGATTAGCAATCAGCCCCAGCATTTT. It yields the protein CASSIPGQGAISNQPQHF.

The chain combines TRBV9 with TRBJ2-1; 8 bases match TRBD2. CDR3 length equals 15 residues. The junction had 5 bases not matched to a gene; V was cut back by 4 bases and J by 2 bases. Germline V gene data show CDR1 as SGDLS and CDR2 as YYNGEE. The chain's CDR3 is CASSLAAGAYNEQFF. CDR3 in DNA: TGTGCCAGCAGCTTGGCAGCGGGGGCCTACAATGAGCAGTTCTTC.

This CDR3 reads CASSYMGYTF. As DNA, the CDR3 is TGTGCCAGCAGTTATATGGGCTACACCTTC. The genes are TRBV28 and TRBJ1-2; D call uncertain. Per germline, CDR1 MDHEN and CDR2 SYDVKM. The CDR3 has 10 amino acids. V was pared by 4 bases and J by 8 bases, with 5 bases between.

V gene TRBV19 combines with J gene TRBJ1-2; TRBD1 agrees at 8 bases. Germline V gene data show CDR1 as LNHDA and CDR2 as SQIVND (reference sequence). Germline trimming cut 5 bases from V and 8 bases from J; bases unmatched to any gene: 10. This CDR3 contains 14 residues. The CDR3 nucleotides read TGTGCCAGTAGTCCCGACAGGGGCGCTGGGGGCTACACCTTC. Its translation: CASSPDRGAGGYTF. Supplemented by reference TRBV19 and TRBJ1-2, the full variable domain reads DGGITQSPKYLFRKEGQNVTLSCEQNLNHDAMYWYRQDPGQGLRLIYYSQIVNDFQKGDIAEGYSVSREKKESFPLTVTSAQKNPTAFYLCASSPDRGAGGYTFGSGTRLTVV.

The chain links TRBV7-3 to TRBJ2-1; 7 bases are a match to TRBD2. CDR3 size: 16 residues. V shed 0 bases and J 11 bases; nucleotides not matched to a gene: 13. The germline V gene encodes CDR1 SGHTA and CDR2 FQGTGA. For the CDR3, the DNA is TGTGCCAGCAGCTTAACAGGGAGGGTTCCTACAATCCAGCAGTTCTTC. Protein: CASSLTGRVPTIQQFF.

This clone showed up just a few times. The genes are TRBV2 and TRBJ2-3; 11 bases match TRBD2. Germline assignment: CDR1 SNHLY and CDR2 FYNNEI. V lost 4 bases and J lost 12; bases outside the gene matches: 6. The CDR3 contains 13 residues. CDR3 residues: CASSGLAGGLQYF. CDR3 nucleotides: TGTGCCAGCAGTGGGCTAGCGGGGGGCCTTCAGTATTTT. The variable domain in full, completed from reference TRBV2 and TRBJ2-3, reads EPEVTQTPSHQVTQMGQEVILRCVPISNHLYFYWYRQILGQKVEFLVSFYNNEISEKSEIFDDQFSVERPDGSNFTLKIRSTKLEDSAMYFCASSGLAGGLQYFGPGTRLTVL.

The genes are TRBV7-2 and TRBJ2-7; D not certain. This CDR3 has 13 residues. Per germline, CDR1 SGHTA and CDR2 FQGNSA. V lost 5 bases, J lost 1 base, and 9 bases lay in between. The CDR3 sequence: CASSPAISYEQYF. The CDR3 DNA reads TGTGCCAGCAGCCCCGCGATATCCTACGAGCAGTACTTC. The variable domain in full, with the rest retrieved from reference TRBV7-2 and TRBJ2-7, is GAGVSQSPSNKVTEKGKDVELRCDPISGHTALYWYRQSLGQGLEFLIYFQGNSAPDKSGLPSDRFSAERTGGSVSTLTIQRTQQEDSAVYLCASSPAISYEQYFGPGTRLTVT.

The chain uses TRBV5-1 and TRBJ2-5; 10 bases align to TRBD2. The CDR3 length is 14 residues. CDR1 SGHRS and CDR2 YFSETQ come from the germline V gene. V dropped 5 bases and J dropped 2; count of bases not matched to a gene: 3. CDR3 sequence (DNA): TGCGCCAGCAGAGTAGCGGGGGGTCAAGAGACCCAGTACTTC. It codes for CASRVAGGQETQYF.

In DNA form, the CDR3 reads TGTGCCACCAGCCAACATAAACAGGGGCAAAACATTCAGTACTTC. It encodes CATSQHKQGQNIQYF. The V and J genes are TRBV15 and TRBJ2-4; 7 bases map to TRBD1. The germline gives CDR1 LNHNV, CDR2 YYDKDF (reference sequence). V lost 5 bases, J lost 5 bases, and 9 bases stayed unmatched. There are 15 residues in the CDR3. Full variable domain (rest looked up from reference TRBV15 and TRBJ2-4): DAMVIQNPRYQVTQFGKPVTLSCSQTLNHNVMYWYQQKSSQAPKLLFHYYDKDFNNEADTPDNFQSRRPNTSFCFLDIRSPGLGDTAMYLCATSQHKQGQNIQYFGAGTRLSVL.

The V and J genes are TRBV4-2 and TRBJ2-7; possibly TRBD2 for D (5 bases). The CDR3 has 14 residues. CDR1 and CDR2 from the germline V gene are LGHNA and YNFKEQ. The V gene lost 0 bases and the J gene lost 4 bases, with 10 bases spanning the gap. The CDR3 DNA is TGTGCCAGCAGCCAAGAGTTATGGGAGTACGAGCAGTACTTC. It codes for CASSQELWEYEQYF.

The chain recombines TRBV2 with TRBJ1-5, with unresolved D. With 6 bases removed from V and 0 bases from J, the gap between germline ends came to 9 bases. This CDR3 comprises 14 residues. The germline gives CDR1 SNHLY, CDR2 FYNNEI. The CDR3 spells CASRPTVSNQPQHF. The CDR3 region has the DNA TGTGCCAGCAGGCCCACAGTTAGCAATCAGCCCCAGCATTTT. The full variable domain, in which reference TRBV2 and TRBJ1-5 provide the parts outside the CDR3, is EPEVTQTPSHQVTQMGQEVILRCVPISNHLYFYWYRQILGQKVEFLVSFYNNEISEKSEIFDDQFSVERPDGSNFTLKIRSTKLEDSAMYFCASRPTVSNQPQHFGDGTRLSIL.

The chain couples TRBV4-1 to TRBJ2-3, with 13 nucleotides matching TRBD2. CDR3 length: 17 amino acids. V was pared by 6 bases and J by 5 bases, with 11 bases of the junction left unmatched. Looked up from germline, CDR1 is MGHRA and CDR2 is YSYEKL. The CDR3 spells CASRVGTSGGAGDTQYF. Here the CDR3 DNA reads TGCGCCAGCAGGGTAGGAACTAGCGGGGGGGCGGGAGATACGCAGTATTTT.

V usage is TRBV19 and J usage is TRBJ1-2; D is perhaps TRBD1 (6 bases). The V end lost 3 bases, the J end lost 4 bases, and 15 bases lay between the germline ends. Germline loops: CDR1 LNHDA, CDR2 SQIVND (reference sequence). This CDR3 spans 15 amino acids. The CDR3 DNA reads as TGTGCCAGTAGTATGTCCGTCCGGGACATCTATGGCTACACCTTC. Encoded protein: CASSMSVRDIYGYTF.

This chain connects TRBV4-3 to TRBJ2-1, with 9 positions matching TRBD2. Germline V gives CDR1 LGHNA, CDR2 YSLEER. The CDR3 length is 15 residues. J was trimmed by 9 bases and V by 0 bases; bases with no gene match: 6. DNA of the CDR3: TGCGCCAGCAGCCAAGAGCGGGGGGGCCATGGTGAGCAGTTCTTC. Amino acids: CASSQERGGHGEQFF.

This sequence joins TRBV7-2 and TRBJ1-4; no clear D gene. The CDR3 has 13 amino acids. CDR1 SGHTA and CDR2 FQGNSA come from the germline V gene. Trimming shortened V by 2 bases and J by 6 bases, and 7 bases separated the two germline ends. The CDR3 protein is CASSLLRDEKLFF. The CDR3 nucleotides are TGTGCCAGCAGCTTACTGCGAGATGAAAAACTGTTTTTT.

This clone was seen only a few times. The chain joins TRBV2 to TRBJ1-5; D unclear. Trimming removed 8 bases at V and 4 bases at J, with 15 bases between. The CDR3 length is 14 residues. Germline assignment: CDR1 SNHLY and CDR2 FYNNEI. The CDR3 DNA reads TGTGCCAGCGGTCTACAGCATTTAAATCAGCCCCAGCATTTT. This sequence encodes CASGLQHLNQPQHF. Together with reference TRBV2 and TRBJ1-5, the CDR3 gives the full variable domain: EPEVTQTPSHQVTQMGQEVILRCVPISNHLYFYWYRQILGQKVEFLVSFYNNEISEKSEIFDDQFSVERPDGSNFTLKIRSTKLEDSAMYFCASGLQHLNQPQHFGDGTRLSIL.

The rearrangement uses TRBV19 and TRBJ2-2; 9 bases map to TRBD2. Germline trimming cut 3 bases from V and 8 bases from J; bases unmatched to any gene: 10. CDR3 length equals 16 residues. Germline V gene sequence: CDR1 LNHDA, CDR2 SQIVND (reference sequence). CDR3 bases: TGTGCCAGTAGTATTGAAGCGGGGGGTCCTCAGGGGGAGCTGTTTTTT. It translates to CASSIEAGGPQGELFF. Drawing the rest from reference TRBV19 and TRBJ2-2, the complete variable domain is DGGITQSPKYLFRKEGQNVTLSCEQNLNHDAMYWYRQDPGQGLRLIYYSQIVNDFQKGDIAEGYSVSREKKESFPLTVTSAQKNPTAFYLCASSIEAGGPQGELFFGEGSRLTVL.

This chain connects TRBV15 to TRBJ1-6; 8 positions match TRBD1. V dropped 6 bases and J dropped 5; count of bases not matched to a gene: 9. The germline V gene has CDR1 LNHNV and CDR2 YYDKDF (reference sequence). This CDR3 contains 16 residues. CDR3 nucleotides: TGTGCCACCAGAGAGCCCCAGGGGGCAAATAATTCACCCCTCCACTTT. Translated, it gives CATREPQGANNSPLHF.

V is TRBV12-5 and J is TRBJ1-1; D gene unclear. This CDR3 contains 13 residues. Germline lookup yields CDR1 LGHNT and CDR2 FRNRAP. V was pared by 3 bases and J by 1 base, with 6 bases between. CDR3 in amino acids: CASGFLGNTEAFF. The CDR3 DNA is TGTGCTAGTGGTTTTCTAGGGAACACTGAAGCTTTCTTT.